This note documents a single TCR beta chain sequence. Source study methods: Cell counts per sample came from amplifying reference gene primers. TCRdb's copy holds only in-frame clones and misses some; the assay was immunoSEQ multiplex PCR. Clone size and the V and J calls come from that table; the DNA yielded D and trimming. The profile shows around 310,000 clones, around 89% of them singletons. This specimen belongs to a study of blood T cell repertoires in COVID-19. About the study: T cells, B-cell-depleted T cells, or PBMCs supplied cDNA or gDNA.

Per germline, CDR1 SGHTA and CDR2 FQGNSA. V gave up 0 bases and J gave up 4 bases; unmatched junction bases: 3. The length of the CDR3 is 14 residues. Material for sequencing was peripheral blood. The chain couples TRBV7-2 to TRBJ2-7; 7 bases are a match to TRBD1. This TCR came from a woman in her 50s with active or convalescent COVID-19. The CDR3: CASSLAGQMYEQYF. The CDR3 DNA follows: TGTGCCAGCAGCTTAGCGGGACAGATGTACGAGCAGTACTTC. Using reference TRBV7-2 and TRBJ2-7 for the parts outside the CDR3, the full variable domain is GAGVSQSPSNKVTEKGKDVELRCDPISGHTALYWYRQSLGQGLEFLIYFQGNSAPDKSGLPSDRFSAERTGGSVSTLTIQRTQQEDSAVYLCASSLAGQMYEQYFGPGTRLTVT.